This TCR beta chain comes out of a study of T cell responses to AZD1222 COVID-19 vaccine. Looking at the study overall: Second-dose intervals of approximately 4 or approximately 12 weeks were pooled. General study findings and limits: None of the repertoires were sampled until the peak T cell response had passed. White British people made up most donors, females outnumbered males, and clonal diversity was possibly underestimated.

V trimming: 2 bases; J trimming: 6 bases; junction bases outside the gene matches: 12. This CDR3 region has 16 residues. The germline gives CDR1 SGHNT, CDR2 YYREEE (reference sequence). Assay used: immunoSEQ multiplex PCR; TCRdb lists only in-frame clones, some missing. This table holds about 100,000 clones, about 88% found once. Regarding this clone: Its antigen is as yet unknown.

The TCR comes from an adult in good health. The chain employs TRBV5-4 and TRBJ2-7, with 9 nucleotides matching TRBD2. Here the sequenced sample was peripheral blood, taken on day 0 of AZD1222 vaccination. DNA for the CDR3: TGTGCCAGCAGCTTCCCACGGGCGGGAGGGTTAGTCGAGCAGTACTTC. It is translated as CASSFPRAGGLVEQYF.